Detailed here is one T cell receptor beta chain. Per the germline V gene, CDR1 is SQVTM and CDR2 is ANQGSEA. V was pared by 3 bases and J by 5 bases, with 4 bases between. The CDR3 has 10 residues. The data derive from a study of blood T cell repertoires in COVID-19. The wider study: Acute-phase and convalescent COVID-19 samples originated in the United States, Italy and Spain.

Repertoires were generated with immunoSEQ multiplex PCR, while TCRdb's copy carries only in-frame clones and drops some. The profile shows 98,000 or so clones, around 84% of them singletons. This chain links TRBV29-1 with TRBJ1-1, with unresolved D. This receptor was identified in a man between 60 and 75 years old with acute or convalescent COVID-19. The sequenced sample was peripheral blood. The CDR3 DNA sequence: TGCAGCGTTGACCAAACTGAAGCTTTCTTT. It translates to CSVDQTEAFF.